These 9 T cell receptor beta chains were sequenced from one sample in a study of blood T cell repertoires in COVID-19. The assay was immunoSEQ multiplex PCR, and TCRdb's table has in-frame clones only and misses some. Found here are some 130,000 clones, more than 75% of them singletons; the top ten hold roughly 9.7%. The sequencing sample was made of peripheral blood. The receptors originated from a man aged 55 to 70 who had recovered from COVID-19.

V is TRBV28 and J is TRBJ1-1; D is unresolved. This CDR3 region has 16 residues. Germline CDR1 is MDHEN and CDR2 is SYDVKM. Trimming removed 0 bases from V and 1 base from J, with 12 bases in between. CDR3 in amino acids: CASSLWGSGGNTEAFF. CDR3 DNA: TGTGCCAGCAGTTTATGGGGGTCTGGAGGGAACACTGAAGCTTTCTTT. The full variable domain, with the rest looked up from reference TRBV28 and TRBJ1-1, is DVKVTQSSRYLVKRTGEKVFLECVQDMDHENMFWYRQDPGLGLRLIYFSYDVKMKEKGDIPEGYSVSREKKERFSLILESASTNQTSMYLCASSLWGSGGNTEAFFGQGTRLTVV.

The chain links TRBV21-1 to TRBJ1-2; the D call TRBD1 from the table was never checked on the DNA. TRBV21-1 is described as a pseudogene. The CDR3 length is 13 residues. As DNA, the CDR3 is TGTGCCAGCCCCAAAGGGGGCGACTATGGCTACACCTTC. Protein: CASPKGGDYGYTF.

Written as DNA, the CDR3 is TGTGCCAGCAGTTTGCAAGGACTAGCGGCCAATGAGCAGTTCTTC. Translated: CASSLQGLAANEQFF. The V gene is TRBV28, the J gene TRBJ2-1; 10 bases match TRBD2. The CDR3 length is 15 residues. Germline values: CDR1 MDHEN, CDR2 SYDVKM. After removal of 3 bases from V and 6 bases from J, the junction contained 5 bases not matched to a gene. Variable domain in full (rest from reference TRBV28 and TRBJ2-1): DVKVTQSSRYLVKRTGEKVFLECVQDMDHENMFWYRQDPGLGLRLIYFSYDVKMKEKGDIPEGYSVSREKKERFSLILESASTNQTSMYLCASSLQGLAANEQFFGPGTRLTVL.

CDR3 sequence reads: CASNPGGQETQYF. The CDR3 DNA reads TGTGCCAGCAACCCGGGAGGTCAAGAGACCCAGTACTTC. This chain connects TRBV6-2 or TRBV6-3 to TRBJ2-5, with 7 nucleotides matching TRBD2. Germline V CDR1 and CDR2: MNHEY, SVGEGT. The CDR3 consists of 13 residues. V dropped 7 bases and J dropped 2; count of bases not matched to a gene: 4.

J is TRBJ2-2 and V is TRBV7-8; D possibly corresponds to TRBD2 (5 bases). CDR1 is SGHVS, CDR2 FQNEAQ, per germline. The CDR3 runs 15 residues. V dropped 4 bases and J dropped 2 bases, with 11 bases sitting between them. As DNA, the CDR3 is TGTGCCAGCAGCTACCCGGGGTTAAACACCGGGGAGCTGTTTTTT. Amino acids: CASSYPGLNTGELFF.

This clone counts as medium-sized. The genes are TRBV6-5 and TRBJ2-7; the D gene is possibly TRBD1 (6 bases). The CDR3 loop spans 15 amino acids. Germline V gene sequence: CDR1 MNHEY, CDR2 SVGAGI. V lost 6 bases to trimming and J lost 2 bases, with 17 bases between them. As DNA, the CDR3 is TGTGCCAGCAGGACAGCCGGGACAAATGCCTACGAGCAGTACTTC. Residues: CASRTAGTNAYEQYF.

The chain is built from TRBV18 and TRBJ1-3, with D unresolved. V dropped 3 bases and J dropped 0 bases, with 15 bases sitting between them. The CDR3 is made up of 17 amino acids. Germline V gene data show CDR1 as KGHSH and CDR2 as LQKENI. In DNA, the CDR3 is TGTGCCAGCTCACCGCTCTCTAATACTCTCTCTGGAAACACCATATATTTT. Protein sequence: CASSPLSNTLSGNTIYF.

The chain couples TRBV28 to TRBJ1-1; D may be TRBD1 (5 bases). The CDR3 has 14 amino acids. The V end was cut by 4 bases, the J end by 1 base, with 10 bases between. The germline gives CDR1 MDHEN, CDR2 SYDVKM. DNA of the CDR3: TGTGCCAGCAGTTATCAGGGCTCGAACACTGAAGCTTTCTTT. Its translation: CASSYQGSNTEAFF.

This clone was seen repeatedly, ten times or more. This rearrangement joins TRBV29-1 to TRBJ2-1, with 11 bases identical to TRBD1. J was trimmed by 6 bases and V by 6 bases; bases with no gene match: 4. The CDR3 spans 13 residues. CDR1 is SQVTM, CDR2 ANQGSEA, per germline. This chain's CDR3 is CSVGQGAFNEQFF. Here the CDR3 DNA reads TGCAGCGTCGGACAGGGGGCATTCAATGAGCAGTTCTTC.